This TCR beta chain was identified during a study of identical twins. Regarding the study as a whole: Invariant MAIT and iNKT cells may have partly biased zero-insertion analyses.

Comments on this clonotype: Antigen specificity is unknown.

Each CDR3 protein gets one entry after TCRdb re-called the 5' RACE reads with MiXCR. The table shows approximately 890,000 distinct CDR3 sequences, with approximately 13% occurring only once. With 3 bases removed from V and 3 bases from J, the gap between germline ends came to 11 bases. CDR3 size: 15 residues. Germline assignment: CDR1 PRHDT and CDR2 FYEKMQ (reference sequence). These data also formed part of another study, on yellow fever vaccine responses in identical twins. Turning to that study: Twins reportedly mounted vaccine T cell responses that seemed partly convergent, partly personalized.

Sample: PBMCs. This TCR was recovered from a woman between 18 and 29 years old in good health. The chain employs TRBV13 and TRBJ2-2; TRBD1 might be the D (5 bases). CDR3: CASSLGPRYTGELFF. The CDR3 coding sequence is TGTGCCAGCAGCTTGGGGCCGCGTTACACCGGGGAGCTGTTTTTT.